These T cell receptor beta chains were read from a single sample in a study of Ad26.COV2.S vaccination and SARS-CoV-2 variants. TCRdb keeps only in-frame clones here, not all; method: immunoSEQ multiplex PCR. The sample records over 200,000 clones, around 87% being singletons. The sample consisted of peripheral blood, taken in a trial of Ad26.COV2.S vaccine versus placebo. The receptors were sampled from a person between 18 and 65 years old who received the Ad26.COV2.S COVID-19 vaccine or a placebo. CDR3s leave out the opening cysteine and the closing phenylalanine or tryptophan. Each record gives: J gene, V gene, D gene, CDR3 protein. A D gene is named only where the DNA matches it firmly.

J gene: TRBJ2-7; V gene: TRBV6-1; D gene: TRBD1; CDR3 protein: ASSERSGGAGGSYEQY
J gene: TRBJ1-3; V gene: TRBV30; D gene: .; CDR3 protein: AWSVSGNTIY
J gene: TRBJ2-7; V gene: TRBV7-9; D gene: TRBD1; CDR3 protein: ASSRTGDEQY
J gene: TRBJ2-3; V gene: TRBV7-2; D gene: TRBD2; CDR3 protein: ASSFSGAGVGRSTDTQY
J gene: TRBJ2-7; V gene: TRBV19; D gene: .; CDR3 protein: ASSLDVNSYEQY
J gene: TRBJ1-1; V gene: TRBV7-9; D gene: .; CDR3 protein: ASSLTQIAGHPNTEAF
J gene: TRBJ1-1; V gene: TRBV15; D gene: .; CDR3 protein: ATSARMNTEAF
J gene: TRBJ2-5; V gene: TRBV4-3; D gene: TRBD1; CDR3 protein: ASSQDVVQGARETQY
J gene: TRBJ2-1; V gene: TRBV18; D gene: TRBD1; CDR3 protein: ASSQWTGTGEQF
J gene: TRBJ2-5; V gene: TRBV7-7; D gene: .; CDR3 protein: ASSLGPGETQY
J gene: TRBJ2-2; V gene: TRBV4-3; D gene: .; CDR3 protein: ASSPNASPGLLTGELF
J gene: TRBJ2-4; V gene: TRBV29-1; D gene: .; CDR3 protein: SVEDDFIAKNIQY
J gene: TRBJ2-2; V gene: TRBV10-3; D gene: .; CDR3 protein: AISERIANTGELF
J gene: TRBJ2-2; V gene: TRBV29-1; D gene: .; CDR3 protein: SVESGYTGELF